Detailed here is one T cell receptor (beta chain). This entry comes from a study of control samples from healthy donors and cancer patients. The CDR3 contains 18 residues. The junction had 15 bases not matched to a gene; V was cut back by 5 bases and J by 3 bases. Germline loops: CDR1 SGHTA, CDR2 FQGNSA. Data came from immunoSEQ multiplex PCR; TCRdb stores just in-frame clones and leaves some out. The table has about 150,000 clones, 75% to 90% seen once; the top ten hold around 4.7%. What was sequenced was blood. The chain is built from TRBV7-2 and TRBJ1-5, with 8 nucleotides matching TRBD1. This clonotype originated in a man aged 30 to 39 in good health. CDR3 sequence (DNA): TGTGCCAGCAGCGCAGGGACAGGTTGGAGTCAGGTCAATCAGCCCCAGCATTTT. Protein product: CASSAGTGWSQVNQPQHF.